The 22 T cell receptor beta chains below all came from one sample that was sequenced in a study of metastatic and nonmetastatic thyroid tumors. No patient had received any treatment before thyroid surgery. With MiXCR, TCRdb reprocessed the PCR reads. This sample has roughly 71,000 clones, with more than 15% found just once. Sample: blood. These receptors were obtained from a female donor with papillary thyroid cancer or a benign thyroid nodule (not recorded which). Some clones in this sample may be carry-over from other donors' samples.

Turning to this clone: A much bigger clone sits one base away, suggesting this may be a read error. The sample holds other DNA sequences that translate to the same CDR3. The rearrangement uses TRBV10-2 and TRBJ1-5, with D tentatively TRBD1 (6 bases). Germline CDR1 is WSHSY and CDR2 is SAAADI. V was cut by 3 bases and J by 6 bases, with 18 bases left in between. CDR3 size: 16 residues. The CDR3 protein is CASSEDAGGPFQPQHF. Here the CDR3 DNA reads TGCGCCAGCAGTGAAGACGCGGGGGGGCCATTTCAGCCCCAGCATTTT.

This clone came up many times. CDR3 region: CASSQVRDAYNEQFF. The CDR3 nucleotides read TGTGCCAGCAGCCAAGTACGGGATGCCTACAATGAGCAGTTCTTC. This rearrangement joins TRBV3-1 to TRBJ2-1, with D perhaps TRBD2 (5 bases). The V and J ends lost 1 base and 2 bases respectively, with 9 bases between them. Looked up from germline, CDR1 is LGHDT and CDR2 is YNNKEL (reference sequence). This CDR3 comprises 15 residues.

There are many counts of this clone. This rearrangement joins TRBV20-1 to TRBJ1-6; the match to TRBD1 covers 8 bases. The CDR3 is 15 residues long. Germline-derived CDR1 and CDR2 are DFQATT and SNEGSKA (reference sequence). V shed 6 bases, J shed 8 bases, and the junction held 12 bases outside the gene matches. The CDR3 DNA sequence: TGCAGTGCCCATTCGACAGGGGTGGGTGATTCACCCCTCCACTTT. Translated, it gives CSAHSTGVGDSPLHF.

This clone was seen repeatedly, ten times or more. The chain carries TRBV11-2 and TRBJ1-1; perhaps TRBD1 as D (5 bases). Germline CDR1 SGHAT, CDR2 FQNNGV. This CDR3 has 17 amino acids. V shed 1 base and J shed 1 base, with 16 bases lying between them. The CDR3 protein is CASSLGLETAPNTEAFF. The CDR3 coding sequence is TGTGCCAGCAGCTTAGGTTTGGAGACAGCACCGAACACTGAAGCTTTCTTT.

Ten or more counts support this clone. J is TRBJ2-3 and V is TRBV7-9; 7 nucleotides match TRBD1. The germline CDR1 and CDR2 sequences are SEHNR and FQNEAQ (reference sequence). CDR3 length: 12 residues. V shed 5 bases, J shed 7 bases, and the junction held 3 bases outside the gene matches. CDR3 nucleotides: TGTGCCAGCAGCCCACAGGGGAATACGCAGTATTTT. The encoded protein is CASSPQGNTQYF.

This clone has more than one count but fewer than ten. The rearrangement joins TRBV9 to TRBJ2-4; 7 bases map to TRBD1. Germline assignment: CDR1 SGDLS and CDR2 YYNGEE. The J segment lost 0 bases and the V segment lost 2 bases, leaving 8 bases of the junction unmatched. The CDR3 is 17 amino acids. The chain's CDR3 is CASSVEDRMLAKNIQYF. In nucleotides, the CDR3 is TGTGCCAGCAGCGTGGAGGACAGGATGCTAGCCAAAAACATTCAGTACTTC.

The CDR3 here is CASSPRRGKDGYTF. CDR3 nucleotides: TGTGCCAGCAGTCCCCGGCGTGGGAAGGATGGCTACACCTTC. V gene TRBV6-1 combines with J gene TRBJ1-2, with D unresolved. The CDR3 is 14 residues long. Trimming left V 5 bases short and J 6 bases short, with 16 bases between. Germline values: CDR1 MNHNS, CDR2 SASEGT.

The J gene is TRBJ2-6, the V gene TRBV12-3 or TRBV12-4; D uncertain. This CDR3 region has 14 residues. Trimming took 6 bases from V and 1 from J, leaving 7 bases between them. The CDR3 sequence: CASRMVSGANVLTF. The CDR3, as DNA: TGTGCCAGCAGGATGGTTTCTGGGGCCAACGTCCTGACTTTC.

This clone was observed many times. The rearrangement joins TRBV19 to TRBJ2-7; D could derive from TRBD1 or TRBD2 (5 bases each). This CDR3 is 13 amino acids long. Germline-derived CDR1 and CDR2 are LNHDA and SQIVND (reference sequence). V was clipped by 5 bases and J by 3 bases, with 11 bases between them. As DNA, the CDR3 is TGTGCCAGTAGTGTAGGGGCGGGCTACGAGCAGTACTTC. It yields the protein CASSVGAGYEQYF.

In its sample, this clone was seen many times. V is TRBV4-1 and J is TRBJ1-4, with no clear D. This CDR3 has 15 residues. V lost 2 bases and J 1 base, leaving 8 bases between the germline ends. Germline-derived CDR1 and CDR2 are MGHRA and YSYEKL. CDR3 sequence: CASSQPRETNEKLFF. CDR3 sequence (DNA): TGCGCCAGCAGCCAACCCAGAGAAACTAATGAAAAACTGTTTTTT.

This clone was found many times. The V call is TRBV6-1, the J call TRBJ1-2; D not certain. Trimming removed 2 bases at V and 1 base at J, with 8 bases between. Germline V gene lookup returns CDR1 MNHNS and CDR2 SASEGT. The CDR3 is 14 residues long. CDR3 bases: TGTGCCAGCAGTGAAAGCGCCGGTAACTATGGCTACACCTTC. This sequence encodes CASSESAGNYGYTF.

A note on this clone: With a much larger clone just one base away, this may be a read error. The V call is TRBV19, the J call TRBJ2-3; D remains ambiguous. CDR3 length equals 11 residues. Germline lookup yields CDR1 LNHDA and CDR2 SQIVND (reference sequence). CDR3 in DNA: TGTGCCGGTAGTTCAATGGATACGCAGTATTTT. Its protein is CAGSSMDTQYF.

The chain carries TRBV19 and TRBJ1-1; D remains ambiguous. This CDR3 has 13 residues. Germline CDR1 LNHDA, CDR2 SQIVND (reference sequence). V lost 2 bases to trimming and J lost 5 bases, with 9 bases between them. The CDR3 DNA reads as TGTGCCAGTAGTATAAGGGAGAAGACTGAAGCTTTCTTT. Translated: CASSIREKTEAFF. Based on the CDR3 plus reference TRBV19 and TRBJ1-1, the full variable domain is DGGITQSPKYLFRKEGQNVTLSCEQNLNHDAMYWYRQDPGQGLRLIYYSQIVNDFQKGDIAEGYSVSREKKESFPLTVTSAQKNPTAFYLCASSIREKTEAFFGQGTRLTVV.

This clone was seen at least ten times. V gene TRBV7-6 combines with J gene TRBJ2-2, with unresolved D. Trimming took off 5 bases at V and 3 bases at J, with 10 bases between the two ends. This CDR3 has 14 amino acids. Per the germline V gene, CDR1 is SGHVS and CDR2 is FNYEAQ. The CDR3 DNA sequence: TGTGCCAGCAGCAACCGGGTCGACACCGGGGAGCTGTTTTTT. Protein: CASSNRVDTGELFF. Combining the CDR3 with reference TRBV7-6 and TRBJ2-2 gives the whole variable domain GAGVSQSPRYKVTKRGQDVALRCDPISGHVSLYWYRQALGQGPEFLTYFNYEAQQDKSGLPNDRFSAERPEGSISTLTIQRTEQRDSAMYRCASSNRVDTGELFFGEGSRLTVL.

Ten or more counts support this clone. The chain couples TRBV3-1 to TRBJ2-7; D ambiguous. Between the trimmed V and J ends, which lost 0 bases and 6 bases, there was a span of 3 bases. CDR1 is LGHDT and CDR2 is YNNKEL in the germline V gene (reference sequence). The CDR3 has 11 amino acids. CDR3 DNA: TGTGCCAGCAGCCAAGAGGGCGAGCAGTACTTC. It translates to CASSQEGEQYF.

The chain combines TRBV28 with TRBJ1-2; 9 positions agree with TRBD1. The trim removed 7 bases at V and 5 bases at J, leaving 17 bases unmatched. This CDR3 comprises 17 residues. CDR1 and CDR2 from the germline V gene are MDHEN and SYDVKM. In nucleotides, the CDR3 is TGTGCCAGCAAACTTCCGGGACAGGGCCGAGGACGATATGGCTACACCTTC. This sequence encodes CASKLPGQGRGRYGYTF.

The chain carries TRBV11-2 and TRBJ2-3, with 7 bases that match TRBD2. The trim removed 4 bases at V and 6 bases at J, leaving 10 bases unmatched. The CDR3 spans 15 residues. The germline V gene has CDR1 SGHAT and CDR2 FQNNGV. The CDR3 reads CASSSPGLVRDTQYF. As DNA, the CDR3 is TGTGCCAGCAGCTCCCCCGGACTAGTCAGGGATACGCAGTATTTT. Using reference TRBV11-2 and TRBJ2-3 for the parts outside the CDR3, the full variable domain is EAGVAQSPRYKIIEKRQSVAFWCNPISGHATLYWYQQILGQGPKLLIQFQNNGVVDDSQLPKDRFSAERLKGVDSTLKIQPAKLEDSAVYLCASSSPGLVRDTQYFGPGTRLTVL.

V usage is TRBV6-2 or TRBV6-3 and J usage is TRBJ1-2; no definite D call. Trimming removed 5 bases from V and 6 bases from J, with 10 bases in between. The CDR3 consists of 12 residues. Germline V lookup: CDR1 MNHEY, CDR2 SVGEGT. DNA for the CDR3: TGTGCCAGCAGTCCTCGGGAAGATGGCTACACCTTC. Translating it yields CASSPREDGYTF.

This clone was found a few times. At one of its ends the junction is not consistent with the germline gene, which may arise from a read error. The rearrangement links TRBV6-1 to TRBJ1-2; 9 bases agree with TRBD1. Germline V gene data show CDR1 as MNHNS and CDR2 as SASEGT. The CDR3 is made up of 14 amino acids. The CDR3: CTSRKGTGNYGYTF. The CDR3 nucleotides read TGTACCAGCAGGAAAGGGACAGGGAACTATGGCTACACCTTC.

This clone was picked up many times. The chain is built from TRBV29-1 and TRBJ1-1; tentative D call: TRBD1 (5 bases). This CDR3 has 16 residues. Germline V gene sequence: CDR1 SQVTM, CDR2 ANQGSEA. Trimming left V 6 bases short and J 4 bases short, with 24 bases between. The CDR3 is CSVAPGSLRQSTEAFF. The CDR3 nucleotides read TGCAGCGTGGCCCCAGGGAGTCTTCGACAAAGCACTGAAGCTTTCTTT. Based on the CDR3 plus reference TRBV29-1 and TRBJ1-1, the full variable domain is SAVISQKPSRDICQRGTSLTIQCQVDSQVTMMFWYRQQPGQSLTLIATANQGSEATYESGFVIDKFPISRPNLTFSTLTVSNMSPEDSSIYLCSVAPGSLRQSTEAFFGQGTRLTVV.

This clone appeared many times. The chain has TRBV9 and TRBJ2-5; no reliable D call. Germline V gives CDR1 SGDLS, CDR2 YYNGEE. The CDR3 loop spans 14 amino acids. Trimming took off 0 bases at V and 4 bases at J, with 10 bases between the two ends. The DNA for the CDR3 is TGTGCCAGCAGCGTAGGCCCAACGGCAGAGACCCAGTACTTC. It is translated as CASSVGPTAETQYF.

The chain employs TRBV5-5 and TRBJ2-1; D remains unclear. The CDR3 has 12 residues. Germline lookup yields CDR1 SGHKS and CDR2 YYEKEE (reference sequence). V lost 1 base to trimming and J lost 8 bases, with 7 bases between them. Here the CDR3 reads CASSLLEYEQFF. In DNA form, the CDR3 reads TGTGCCAGCAGCTTGCTGGAGTATGAGCAGTTCTTC.